What follows are 18 T cell receptor beta chains derived from one specimen sequenced in a study of neurological immune-mediated disorders. TCRdb reprocessed the 5' RACE reads via MiXCR and lists one record per CDR3 protein. The table lists 50,000 or so distinct CDR3 sequences, 11% of them singletons. Sequencing input: PBMCs. The receptors were gathered from a man aged 60 to 69 in good health.

This clonotype was seen just once. A read error may account for a junction end that differs from germline. The V and J genes are TRBV6-6 and TRBJ2-3; D call uncertain. The J call may not be correct, given that the DNA end is closer to TRBJ1-5. The germline V gene encodes CDR1 MNHNY and CDR2 SVGAGI (reference sequence). The CDR3 is made up of 14 amino acids. CDR3 loop: CASSYSVEPNTQHF. CDR3 bases: TGTGCTAGCAGTTACTCGGTTGAACCAAATACGCAGCATTTT.

Many counts were recorded for this clonotype. The J gene is TRBJ2-5, the V gene TRBV29-1, with D uncertain. The CDR3 totals 13 residues. Germline V gene data show CDR1 as SQVTM and CDR2 as ANQGSEA. Trimming took off 6 bases at V and 2 bases at J, with 13 bases between the two ends. CDR3 sequence reads: CSVLDRVQETQYF. DNA for the CDR3: TGCAGCGTCCTCGATCGAGTACAAGAGACCCAGTACTTC.

This clonotype appeared many times. The J gene is TRBJ2-4, the V gene TRBV2, with a tentative D call TRBD1 (5 bases). The V gene lost 2 bases and the J gene lost 7 bases, with 9 bases spanning the gap. The CDR3 runs 13 residues. The germline gives CDR1 SNHLY, CDR2 FYNNEI. CDR3 bases: TGTGCCAGCAGTGAAATAGCAGGGAACATTCAGTACTTC. Translating it yields CASSEIAGNIQYF.

This clonotype occurred many times. The rearrangement links TRBV7-2 to TRBJ2-1; TRBD1 agrees at 9 bases. V trimming: 1 base; J trimming: 0 bases; junction bases outside the gene matches: 13. CDR1 and CDR2 (germline): SGHTA, FQGNSA. CDR3 length equals 20 residues. The CDR3 nucleotides read TGTGCCAGCAGCTTAGTCGCCGGGACAGGGCCCCTCAGCTCCTACAATGAGCAGTTCTTC. Its protein product is CASSLVAGTGPLSSYNEQFF.

This clonotype has only a few counts. The CDR3 nucleotides are TGTGCTAGTGGCCCGGTAGCCACTGAAGCTTTCTTT. Protein product: CASGPVATEAFF. The chain recombines TRBV12-5 with TRBJ1-1; D gene uncertain. V was pared by 6 bases and J by 4 bases, with 9 bases between. Germline assignment: CDR1 LGHNT and CDR2 FRNRAP. This CDR3 contains 12 residues.

The chain joins TRBV5-6 to TRBJ2-7, with 8 bases that match TRBD1. CDR3 length equals 15 residues. Germline V gene sequence: CDR1 SGHDT, CDR2 YYEEEE. Trimming took 2 bases from V and 7 from J; bases not matched to a gene: 11. The CDR3 is CASSFWDRKISEQYF. The CDR3 nucleotides read TGTGCCAGCAGCTTTTGGGACAGGAAAATTTCGGAGCAGTACTTC.

This clonotype was observed many times. The chain couples TRBV5-1 to TRBJ1-3; no definite D call. This CDR3 has 11 amino acids. Germline values: CDR1 SGHRS, CDR2 YFSETQ. The V end lost 2 bases, the J end lost 4 bases, and 1 base lay between the germline ends. The CDR3 coding sequence is TGCGCCAGCAGCTTCGGAAACACCATATATTTT. Amino acid sequence: CASSFGNTIYF.

Ten or more counts support this clonotype. V usage is TRBV5-5 and J usage is TRBJ2-1; D remains ambiguous. This CDR3 is built from 13 residues. The germline V gene has CDR1 SGHKS and CDR2 YYEKEE (reference sequence). Trimming cost V 0 bases and J 6 bases, with 7 bases left between them. The CDR3 here is CASSLELPNEQFF. DNA of the CDR3: TGTGCCAGCAGCTTGGAACTCCCCAATGAGCAGTTCTTC.

At least ten counts were recorded for this clonotype. The chain recombines TRBV7-2 with TRBJ2-2, with D perhaps matching TRBD2 (6 bases). Germline CDR1 and CDR2: SGHTA and FQGNSA. This CDR3 has 17 residues. The V gene lost 0 bases and the J gene lost 3 bases, with 14 bases spanning the gap. DNA of the CDR3: TGTGCCAGCAGCTTAGCATCCTCTAGCGCCTACACCGGGGAGCTGTTTTTT. Residues: CASSLASSSAYTGELFF.

The chain is built from TRBV7-6 and TRBJ2-1, with D possibly matching TRBD1 (5 bases). The CDR3 sequence is 15 residues long. Trimming removed 4 bases at V and 8 bases at J, with 18 bases between. The germline V gene encodes CDR1 SGHVS and CDR2 FNYEAQ. Here the CDR3 reads CASSSMGQAGDEQFF. The CDR3 DNA is TGTGCCAGCAGCTCCATGGGGCAGGCTGGGGATGAGCAGTTCTTC.

This clonotype was observed at least ten times. This chain joins TRBV7-9 and TRBJ1-1; D is possibly TRBD1 (5 bases). The V end lost 0 bases, the J end lost 8 bases, and 7 bases lay between the germline ends. Germline V CDR1 and CDR2: SEHNR, FQNEAQ (reference sequence). The CDR3 loop spans 12 amino acids. The CDR3 DNA reads TGTGCCAGCAGCTTAGCGCAGGGCGAAGCTTTCTTT. Translated, it gives CASSLAQGEAFF.

This clonotype has at least ten counts. The chain joins TRBV10-3 to TRBJ2-7; perhaps TRBD1 as D (5 bases). Per germline, CDR1 ENHRY and CDR2 SYGVKD. V was pared by 7 bases and J by 5 bases, with 18 bases between. This CDR3 is 14 amino acids long. Here the CDR3 DNA reads TGTGCCATCAAATTTCAAGGGGCTGGGAACGAGCAGTACTTC. It is translated as CAIKFQGAGNEQYF.

This clonotype was recorded at least ten times. The chain is built from TRBV5-1 and TRBJ2-2, with 8 bases identical to TRBD2. Losses at the gene ends were 7 bases for V and 6 bases for J; bases not matched to a gene: 8. Germline assignment: CDR1 SGHRS and CDR2 YFSETQ. The CDR3 extends over 14 amino acids. CDR3 sequence reads: CASGTRGGPGELFF. CDR3 nucleotides: TGCGCCAGCGGAACACGGGGGGGGCCCGGGGAGCTGTTTTTT.

This clonotype was detected many times. The CDR3 region has the DNA TGTGCCAGCAGCTGGAAAGACAGGGCCCCTGGGGCCAACGTCCTGACTTTC. It specifies CASSWKDRAPGANVLTF. The rearrangement links TRBV5-5 to TRBJ2-6; 7 bases fit TRBD1. CDR1 is SGHKS, CDR2 YYEKEE, per germline (reference sequence). CDR3 length: 17 amino acids. Losses at the gene ends were 3 bases for V and 2 bases for J; bases not matched to a gene: 8.

This clonotype has at least ten counts. V usage is TRBV12-3 or TRBV12-4 and J usage is TRBJ2-5, with unresolved D. The CDR3 is made up of 14 amino acids. Between the trimmed V and J ends, which lost 2 bases and 1 base, there was a span of 8 bases. The CDR3: CASSLFETQETQYF. The CDR3 DNA sequence: TGTGCCAGCAGTTTATTTGAGACCCAAGAGACCCAGTACTTC.

This clonotype was seen repeatedly, ten times or more. The J gene is TRBJ2-5, the V gene TRBV5-1; D call uncertain. This CDR3 is 14 amino acids long. Trimming cost V 5 bases and J 0 bases, with 11 bases left between them. Germline CDR1 and CDR2: SGHRS and YFSETQ. For the CDR3, the DNA is TGCGCCAGCAGTAGGCAGGCCGACCAAGAGACCCAGTACTTC. Amino acids: CASSRQADQETQYF.

At least ten counts were recorded for this clonotype. This chain connects TRBV12-3 or TRBV12-4 to TRBJ2-2; 8 bases fit TRBD1. CDR3 size: 15 residues. J gave up 5 bases and V 7 bases, and 9 bases lay outside the gene matches. In nucleotides, the CDR3 is TGTGCCAGCACCCCCGGACAGGGCGTTACCGGGGAGCTGTTTTTT. It specifies CASTPGQGVTGELFF.

This clonotype was seen repeatedly, ten times or more. The CDR3 loop is CASSLGAPPRVNTEAFF. In DNA form, the CDR3 reads TGTGCCAGCAGCTTAGGGGCCCCGCCCAGGGTGAACACTGAAGCTTTCTTT. The chain links TRBV7-6 to TRBJ1-1; a possible D gene is TRBD1 (5 bases). Germline values: CDR1 SGHVS, CDR2 FNYEAQ. Trimming cost V 1 base and J 0 bases, with 15 bases left between them. The CDR3 is 17 residues long. The whole variable domain, filled in from reference TRBV7-6 and TRBJ1-1, reads GAGVSQSPRYKVTKRGQDVALRCDPISGHVSLYWYRQALGQGPEFLTYFNYEAQQDKSGLPNDRFSAERPEGSISTLTIQRTEQRDSAMYRCASSLGAPPRVNTEAFFGQGTRLTVV.